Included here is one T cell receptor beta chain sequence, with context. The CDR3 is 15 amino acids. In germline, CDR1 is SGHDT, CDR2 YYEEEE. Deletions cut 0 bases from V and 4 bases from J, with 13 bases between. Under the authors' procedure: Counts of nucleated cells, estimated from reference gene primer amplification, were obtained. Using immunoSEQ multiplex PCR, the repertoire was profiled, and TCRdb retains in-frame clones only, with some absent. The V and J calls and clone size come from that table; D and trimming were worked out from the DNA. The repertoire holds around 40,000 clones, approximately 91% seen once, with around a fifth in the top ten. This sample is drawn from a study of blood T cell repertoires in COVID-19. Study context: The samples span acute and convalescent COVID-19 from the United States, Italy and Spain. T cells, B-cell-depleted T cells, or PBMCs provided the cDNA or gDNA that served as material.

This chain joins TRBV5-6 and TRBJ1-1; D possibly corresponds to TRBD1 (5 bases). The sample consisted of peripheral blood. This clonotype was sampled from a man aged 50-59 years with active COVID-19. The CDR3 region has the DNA TGTGCCAGCAGCTTGGGGGACTTCGGGGGCACTGAAGCTTTCTTT. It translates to CASSLGDFGGTEAFF.